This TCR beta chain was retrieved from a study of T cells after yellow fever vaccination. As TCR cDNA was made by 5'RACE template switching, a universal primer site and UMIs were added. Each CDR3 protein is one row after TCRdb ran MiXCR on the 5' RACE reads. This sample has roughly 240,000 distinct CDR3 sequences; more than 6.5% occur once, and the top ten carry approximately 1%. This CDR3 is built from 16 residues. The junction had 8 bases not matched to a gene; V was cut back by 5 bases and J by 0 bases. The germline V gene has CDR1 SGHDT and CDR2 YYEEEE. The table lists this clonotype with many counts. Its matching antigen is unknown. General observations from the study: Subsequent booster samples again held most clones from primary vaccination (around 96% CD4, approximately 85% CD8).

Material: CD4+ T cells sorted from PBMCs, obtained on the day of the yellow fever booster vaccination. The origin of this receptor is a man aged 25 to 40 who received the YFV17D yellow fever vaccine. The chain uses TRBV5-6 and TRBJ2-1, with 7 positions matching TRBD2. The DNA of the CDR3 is TGTGCCAGCAGGACAAGCGGGGCTACCTCCTACAATGAGCAGTTCTTC. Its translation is CASRTSGATSYNEQFF.